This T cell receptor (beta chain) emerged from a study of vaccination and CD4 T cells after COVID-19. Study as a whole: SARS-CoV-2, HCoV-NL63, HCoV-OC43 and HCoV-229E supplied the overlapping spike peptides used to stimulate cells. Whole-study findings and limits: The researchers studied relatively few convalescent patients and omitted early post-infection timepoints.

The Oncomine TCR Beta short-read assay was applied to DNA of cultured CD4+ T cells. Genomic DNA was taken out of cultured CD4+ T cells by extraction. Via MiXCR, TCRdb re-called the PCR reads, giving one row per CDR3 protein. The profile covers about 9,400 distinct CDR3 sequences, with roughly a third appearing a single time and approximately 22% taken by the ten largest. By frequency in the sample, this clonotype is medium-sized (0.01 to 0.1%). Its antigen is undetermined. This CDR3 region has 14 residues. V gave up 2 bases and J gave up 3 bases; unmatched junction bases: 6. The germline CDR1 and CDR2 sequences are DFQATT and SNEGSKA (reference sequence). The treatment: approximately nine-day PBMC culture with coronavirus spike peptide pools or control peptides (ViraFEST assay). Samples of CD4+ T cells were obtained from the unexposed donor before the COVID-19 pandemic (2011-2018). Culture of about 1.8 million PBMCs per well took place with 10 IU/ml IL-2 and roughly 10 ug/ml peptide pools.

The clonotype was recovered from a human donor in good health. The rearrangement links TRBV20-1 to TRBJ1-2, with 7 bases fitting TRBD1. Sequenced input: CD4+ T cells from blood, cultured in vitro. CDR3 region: CSARPGGQYYGYTF. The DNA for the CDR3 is TGCAGTGCTAGACCTGGGGGACAGTACTATGGCTACACCTTC.